Below, 18 T cell receptor beta chains from the same sample are listed, as sequenced in a study of blood T cells in healthy people across ages. The authors ran a second PCR of about 7 to 11 cycles using a sample-barcoded 5' primer and a J-beta primer mix. TCRdb used MiXCR to reprocess the 5' RACE reads, holding one entry per CDR3 protein. There are roughly 1.7 million distinct CDR3 sequences in the sample; about 35% occur only once, and around 11% lies in the top ten. Sequencing was performed on blood. The receptors were gathered from a woman between 25 and 40 years old in good health.

The chain carries TRBV5-4 and TRBJ2-7, with D perhaps TRBD1 or TRBD2 (5 bases each). Looked up from germline, CDR1 is SGHNT and CDR2 is YYREEE (reference sequence). This CDR3 has 15 amino acids. V dropped 7 bases and J dropped 2 bases, with 19 bases sitting between them. CDR3 sequence: CASRDGGEGPYEQYF. CDR3 nucleotides: TGTGCCAGCCGGGATGGGGGAGAAGGACCCTACGAGCAGTACTTC.

In this sample, this clonotype turned up a few times. The chain employs TRBV5-1 and TRBJ2-3, with 9 bases aligning to TRBD1. Looked up from germline, CDR1 is SGHRS and CDR2 is YFSETQ. The CDR3 is 17 amino acids. The J segment lost 2 bases and the V segment lost 7 bases, leaving 14 bases of the junction unmatched. CDR3 in DNA: TGCGCCAGCCGCCCCCCTGATTGGACAGGGGTCACAGATACGCAGTATTTT. Encoded protein: CASRPPDWTGVTDTQYF. Full variable domain (missing parts from reference TRBV5-1 and TRBJ2-3): KAGVTQTPRYLIKTRGQQVTLSCSPISGHRSVSWYQQTPGQGLQFLFEYFSETQRNKGNFPGRFSGRQFSNSRSEMNVSTLELGDSALYLCASRPPDWTGVTDTQYFGPGTRLTVL.

This clonotype has only a few counts. The chain couples TRBV6-1 to TRBJ2-5, with D perhaps matching TRBD1 (6 bases). CDR1 is MNHNS and CDR2 is SASEGT in the germline V gene. This CDR3 comprises 15 residues. V was cut by 6 bases and J by 5 bases, with 19 bases left in between. The CDR3 is CASSPQPTGMETQYF. CDR3 nucleotides: TGTGCCAGCAGCCCTCAACCAACAGGGATGGAGACCCAGTACTTC.

This chain uses TRBV19 with TRBJ2-7; 9 bases match TRBD1. With V trimmed by 7 bases and J by 1 base, 5 bases remained unmatched. CDR3 length equals 14 residues. The germline V gene has CDR1 LNHDA and CDR2 SQIVND (reference sequence). CDR3 nucleotides: TGTGCCAGTAAAGCGGACAGGGGTTCCTACGAGCAGTACTTC. Amino acid sequence: CASKADRGSYEQYF. Complete variable domain (other parts from reference TRBV19 and TRBJ2-7): DGGITQSPKYLFRKEGQNVTLSCEQNLNHDAMYWYRQDPGQGLRLIYYSQIVNDFQKGDIAEGYSVSREKKESFPLTVTSAQKNPTAFYLCASKADRGSYEQYFGPGTRLTVT.

The V call is TRBV20-1, the J call TRBJ2-7; D may match TRBD1 or TRBD2 (5 bases each). CDR3 length: 13 amino acids. V was shortened by 2 bases and J by 0 bases, with 8 bases between the two germline ends. Germline V lookup: CDR1 DFQATT, CDR2 SNEGSKA (reference sequence). The CDR3 DNA follows: TGCAGTGCTAGAAGAGGGGCCTCCTACGAGCAGTACTTC. This translates into CSARRGASYEQYF.

This clonotype was seen only a few times. The chain uses TRBV29-1 and TRBJ1-2; tentatively, D is TRBD1 (5 bases). The V gene lost 0 bases and the J gene lost 7 bases, with 9 bases spanning the gap. The CDR3 runs to 12 residues. The germline CDR1 and CDR2 sequences are SQVTM and ANQGSEA. CDR3 sequence reads: CSVEDFGGGYTF. DNA of the CDR3: TGCAGCGTTGAAGATTTTGGGGGTGGCTACACCTTC.

This sequence joins TRBV7-3 and TRBJ1-5, with D possibly matching TRBD1 (6 bases). The ends were cut back, 5 bases at V and 6 bases at J, with 14 bases in the middle. CDR3 size: 14 residues. In germline, CDR1 is SGHTA, CDR2 FQGTGA. The CDR3 loop is CASSRRGASQPQHF. The CDR3, as DNA: TGTGCCAGCAGCCGGAGGGGGGCCTCTCAGCCCCAGCATTTT.

The chain uses TRBV12-3 or TRBV12-4 and TRBJ1-2; D uncertain. V was clipped by 4 bases and J by 8 bases, with 11 bases between them. This CDR3 spans 12 amino acids. This CDR3 is CASSWAFGGYTF. The CDR3 region has the DNA TGTGCCAGCAGTTGGGCTTTTGGGGGCTACACCTTC.

This sequence joins TRBV29-1 and TRBJ2-4; D unclear. CDR1 is SQVTM and CDR2 is ANQGSEA in the germline V gene. V gave up 1 base and J gave up 13 bases, with 32 bases separating them. CDR3 length equals 18 residues. CDR3 sequence reads: CSVEGASPGAPLYNEQYF. In DNA form, the CDR3 reads TGCAGCGTTGAAGGGGCTAGTCCGGGCGCGCCCCTCTACAATGAGCAGTACTTC. Based on the CDR3 plus reference TRBV29-1 and TRBJ2-4, the full variable domain is SAVISQKPSRDICQRGTSLTIQCQVDSQVTMMFWYRQQPGQSLTLIATANQGSEATYESGFVIDKFPISRPNLTFSTLTVSNMSPEDSSIYLCSVEGASPGAPLYNEQYFGAGTRLSVL.

This clonotype came up a few times. The J gene is TRBJ2-2, the V gene TRBV2; the D is unclear. Looked up from germline, CDR1 is SNHLY and CDR2 is FYNNEI. Trimming took 6 bases from V and 0 from J, leaving 14 bases between them. This CDR3 contains 16 residues. The CDR3 DNA reads as TGTGCCAGCAGAAGAGTGGACCTGTCGAACACCGGGGAGCTGTTTTTT. As protein: CASRRVDLSNTGELFF.

The chain has TRBV6-6 and TRBJ1-6; D remains unclear. The ends were cut back, 0 bases at V and 7 bases at J, with 10 bases in the middle. The CDR3 has 15 amino acids. Per germline, CDR1 MNHNY and CDR2 SVGAGI (reference sequence). The CDR3 protein is CASSYSTDPNSPLHF. CDR3 nucleotide sequence: TGTGCCAGCAGTTACTCAACGGACCCCAATTCACCCCTCCACTTT.

This chain uses TRBV2 with TRBJ2-5, with D possibly being TRBD1 (5 bases). The length of the CDR3 is 12 residues. The V gene lost 3 bases and the J gene lost 5 bases, with 7 bases spanning the gap. Germline assignment: CDR1 SNHLY and CDR2 FYNNEI. In nucleotides, the CDR3 is TGTGCCAGCAGTGAGACAGTGGAGACCCAGTACTTC. The encoded protein is CASSETVETQYF. Full variable domain (rest looked up from reference TRBV2 and TRBJ2-5): EPEVTQTPSHQVTQMGQEVILRCVPISNHLYFYWYRQILGQKVEFLVSFYNNEISEKSEIFDDQFSVERPDGSNFTLKIRSTKLEDSAMYFCASSETVETQYFGPGTRLLVL.

J is TRBJ2-7 and V is TRBV3-1; no definite D call. V shed 0 bases and J shed 9 bases, with 15 bases lying between them. Germline V lookup: CDR1 LGHDT, CDR2 YNNKEL (reference sequence). The length of the CDR3 is 14 residues. CDR3 sequence reads: CASSQEVMGSGQYF. CDR3 sequence (DNA): TGTGCCAGCAGCCAAGAGGTCATGGGGTCCGGGCAGTACTTC.

The rearrangement uses TRBV7-9 and TRBJ2-5; 14 bases match TRBD2. The CDR3 has 18 amino acids. V dropped 5 bases and J dropped 4; count of bases not matched to a gene: 12. Germline CDR1 and CDR2: SEHNR and FQNEAQ (reference sequence). CDR3 DNA: TGTGCCAGCAGCAGAGGATTCGGACTAGCGGGAGGTCTAGAGACCCAGTACTTC. Its translation: CASSRGFGLAGGLETQYF.

V and J are TRBV28 and TRBJ1-2, with a possible D match to TRBD1 (5 bases). V was shortened by 2 bases and J by 7 bases, with 8 bases between the two germline ends. This CDR3 has 12 amino acids. Germline CDR1 MDHEN, CDR2 SYDVKM. The CDR3 DNA follows: TGTGCCAGCAGTTTAGGGGCAGCTGGCTACACCTTC. It is translated as CASSLGAAGYTF.

The chain is built from TRBV5-6 and TRBJ1-2, with 10 bases fitting TRBD1. The CDR3 sequence is 15 residues long. CDR1 and CDR2 from the germline V gene are SGHDT and YYEEEE. V trimming: 4 bases; J trimming: 3 bases; junction bases outside the gene matches: 6. The CDR3 here is CASSTGTGVYYGYTF. DNA of the CDR3: TGTGCCAGCAGCACCGGGACAGGGGTTTACTATGGCTACACCTTC.

This clonotype was counted a few times. This chain uses TRBV20-1 with TRBJ2-7; TRBD1 might be the D (6 bases). Germline loops: CDR1 DFQATT, CDR2 SNEGSKA (reference sequence). V dropped 1 base and J dropped 5 bases, with 18 bases sitting between them. The CDR3 covers 15 residues. The chain's CDR3 is CSARGWRQGINEQYF. CDR3 in DNA: TGCAGTGCTAGAGGATGGCGGCAGGGGATCAACGAGCAGTACTTC.

The chain uses TRBV27 and TRBJ2-4; TRBD2 might be the D (7 bases). Gene TRBJ2-7 matches the end of the DNA better, so the J call may be wrong. CDR1 is MNHEY and CDR2 is SMNVEV in the germline V gene (reference sequence). CDR3 length equals 15 residues. The CDR3 spells CASSFWGGGFYEQYF. The CDR3, as DNA: TGTGCCAGCAGTTTTTGGGGGGGCGGCTTTTACGAGCAGTACTTC.